The 25 T cell receptor beta chains below come from one sample, sequenced in a study of response to subunit inactivated influenza vaccine. One entry per CDR3 protein results from TCRdb running MiXCR on the RT-PCR reads. The sample carries hundreds of thousands of distinct CDR3 sequences, roughly 18% recorded once. The source material was PBMCs from blood, sampled around 5 days after vaccination. The receptors come from a man aged 50 to 59 who received an inactivated influenza vaccine.

In its sample, this clonotype was seen many times. The rearrangement uses TRBV29-1 and TRBJ2-3, with 12 bases aligning to TRBD2. The V gene's germline CDR1 is SQVTM and CDR2 ANQGSEA. V shed 6 bases, J shed 2 bases, and the junction held 12 bases outside the gene matches. CDR3 length equals 17 residues. The CDR3 here is CSVDSRLAGAPTDTQYF. In DNA, the CDR3 is TGCAGCGTAGATAGCCGACTAGCGGGAGCCCCCACAGATACGCAGTATTTT.

This clonotype showed up just a few times. This chain joins TRBV18 and TRBJ2-2; D is perhaps TRBD1 (5 bases). There are 15 residues in the CDR3. The V gene's germline CDR1 is KGHSH and CDR2 LQKENI. V lost 1 base, J lost 6 bases, and 12 bases lay in between. CDR3 in DNA: TGTGCCAGCTCACCACTCCCAGGGTCGGCCGGGGAGCTGTTTTTT. Translating it yields CASSPLPGSAGELFF.

This clonotype showed up just a few times. This CDR3 is CASKPGANEKLFF. As DNA, the CDR3 is TGCGCCAGCAAACCAGGGGCTAATGAAAAACTGTTTTTT. The V call is TRBV10-2, the J call TRBJ1-4, with D perhaps matching TRBD1 (6 bases). CDR1 and CDR2 from the germline V gene are WSHSY and SAAADI. The germline V and J ends were trimmed by 7 bases and 3 bases, with 9 bases remaining between them. This CDR3 region has 13 residues.

The chain combines TRBV10-3 with TRBJ2-1; 11 bases align to TRBD2. The CDR3 runs 17 residues. J lost 9 bases, V lost 4 bases, and 14 bases had no gene match. CDR1 ENHRY and CDR2 SYGVKD come from the germline V gene. The CDR3 DNA reads as TGTGCCATCAGTGGGGGACTAGTAGCGGGAGGGGAACGTGAGCAGTTCTTC. Protein sequence: CAISGGLVAGGEREQFF.

The chain carries TRBV10-3 and TRBJ1-2, with 9 bases lining up with TRBD1. The CDR3 totals 13 residues. CDR1 and CDR2 from the germline V gene are ENHRY and SYGVKD. V was clipped by 5 bases and J by 3 bases; unmatched bases: 1. CDR3 sequence: CAISWDRDYGYTF. The CDR3, as DNA: TGTGCCATCAGTTGGGACAGGGACTATGGCTACACCTTC.

The table lists this clonotype with many counts. The chain uses TRBV29-1 and TRBJ2-5; 7 bases match TRBD1. Germline V gene lookup returns CDR1 SQVTM and CDR2 ANQGSEA. This CDR3 has 14 amino acids. Trimming cost V 4 bases and J 4 bases; bases outside gene matches: 9. Here the CDR3 reads CSVGARQGRETQYF. CDR3 bases: TGCAGCGTTGGAGCACGACAGGGAAGAGAGACCCAGTACTTC.

The V gene is TRBV15, the J gene TRBJ1-2; TRBD1 aligns across 10 bases. Germline trimming cut 0 bases from V and 5 bases from J; bases unmatched to any gene: 6. The CDR3 covers 16 residues. Germline V CDR1 and CDR2: LNHNV, YYDKDF (reference sequence). CDR3 sequence: CATSRDLTGGAYGYTF. CDR3 nucleotides: TGTGCCACCAGCAGAGATCTGACAGGGGGCGCGTATGGCTACACCTTC.

In nucleotides, the CDR3 is TGTGCCAGCAGCTCAGCGACCCCGGGCACCGGGGAGCTGTTTTTT. Amino acid sequence: CASSSATPGTGELFF. V is TRBV7-2 and J is TRBJ2-2; D ambiguous. This CDR3 spans 15 amino acids. Germline loops: CDR1 SGHTA, CDR2 FQGNSA. V lost 4 bases to trimming and J lost 4 bases, with 13 bases between them.

This sequence joins TRBV18 and TRBJ2-1; tentative D call: TRBD2 (6 bases). The CDR3 runs 16 residues. Germline V lookup: CDR1 KGHSH, CDR2 LQKENI. Trimming shortened V by 5 bases and J by 0 bases, and 14 bases separated the two germline ends. This CDR3 is CASSSDSGSSYNEQFF. The CDR3 DNA reads TGTGCCAGCTCATCAGATAGCGGAAGCTCCTACAATGAGCAGTTCTTC.

The chain is built from TRBV15 and TRBJ1-5; 8 nucleotides line up with TRBD1. V dropped 5 bases and J dropped 6; count of bases not matched to a gene: 3. CDR1 is LNHNV and CDR2 is YYDKDF in the germline V gene (reference sequence). CDR3 length: 13 residues. The CDR3 reads CATSVTGVQPQHF. The CDR3 region has the DNA TGTGCCACCAGCGTGACAGGGGTTCAGCCCCAGCATTTT.

This clonotype was counted a few times. The chain combines TRBV20-1 with TRBJ1-6, with TRBD1 matching 10 bases. J gave up 10 bases and V 6 bases, and 9 bases lay outside the gene matches. The germline gives CDR1 DFQATT, CDR2 SNEGSKA (reference sequence). The CDR3 covers 14 residues. The CDR3 DNA reads as TGCAGTGCACGCTTGACAGGGGGCAGATCACCCCTCCACTTT. Translation: CSARLTGGRSPLHF.

This clonotype occurred a few times. V usage is TRBV12-3 or TRBV12-4 and J usage is TRBJ1-2, with D unclear. This CDR3 comprises 15 residues. V was shortened by 3 bases and J by 2 bases, with 13 bases between the two germline ends. CDR3 loop: CASSFHASGNYGYTF. DNA for the CDR3: TGTGCCAGCAGTTTTCACGCCAGTGGGAACTATGGCTACACCTTC.

This clonotype was detected many times. The V and J genes are TRBV4-1 and TRBJ2-1, with 12 bases matching TRBD2. The CDR3 sequence is 15 residues long. V gave up 3 bases and J gave up 7 bases; unmatched junction bases: 4. In germline, CDR1 is MGHRA, CDR2 YSYEKL. The CDR3 sequence is CASSQPGLAGNEQFF. The DNA for the CDR3 is TGCGCCAGCAGCCAGCCGGGACTAGCGGGTAATGAGCAGTTCTTC.

This clonotype was observed a few times. V and J are TRBV6-1 and TRBJ2-2, with 8 bases lining up with TRBD1. V gave up 10 bases and J gave up 4 bases; unmatched junction bases: 14. This CDR3 is built from 16 residues. Germline assignment: CDR1 MNHNS and CDR2 SASEGT. Written as DNA, the CDR3 is TGTGCCATTCAACAAAACAGGGGGGCTAGCACCGGGGAGCTGTTTTTT. Its protein is CAIQQNRGASTGELFF.

This sequence joins TRBV4-3 and TRBJ1-1, with D tentatively TRBD1 (6 bases). This CDR3 has 14 residues. In germline, CDR1 is LGHNA, CDR2 YSLEER. V gave up 0 bases and J gave up 5 bases, with 10 bases separating them. The CDR3 coding sequence is TGCGCCAGCAGCCAAGAGTATAGGGGGACTGAAGCTTTCTTT. Its translation is CASSQEYRGTEAFF.

The chain links TRBV7-8 to TRBJ1-2; TRBD1 might be the D (5 bases). V was shortened by 3 bases and J by 8 bases, with 10 bases between the two germline ends. The CDR3 contains 12 residues. CDR1 and CDR2 from the germline V gene are SGHVS and FQNEAQ. The CDR3 here is CASSFQGTGYTF. The CDR3, as DNA: TGTGCCAGCAGCTTTCAGGGTACCGGCTACACCTTC.

Of note for this clonotype: Mismatch with germline at one junction end may stem from a read error. The chain uses TRBV4-1 and TRBJ2-3; TRBD2 might be the D (5 bases). The length of the CDR3 is 14 residues. Germline assignment: CDR1 MGHRA and CDR2 YSYEKL. Here the CDR3 DNA reads TGTGCCATGAGCCCTGGGCGGGTGGAAGATACGCAGTATTTT. It yields the protein CAMSPGRVEDTQYF.

This clonotype was seen more than once but under ten times. The chain recombines TRBV3-1 with TRBJ2-1; a possible D gene is TRBD1 (6 bases). V gave up 4 bases and J gave up 10 bases, with 14 bases separating them. Germline CDR1 and CDR2: LGHDT and YNNKEL (reference sequence). The CDR3 is made up of 13 amino acids. The CDR3 nucleotides read TGTGCCAGCAGCCGGCCACAGGGAGAGGAGCAGTTCTTC. Translation gives CASSRPQGEEQFF.

This clonotype was observed a few times. The rearrangement links TRBV10-3 to TRBJ1-5; D may be TRBD1 (5 bases). Germline-derived CDR1 and CDR2 are ENHRY and SYGVKD. The germline V and J ends were trimmed by 2 bases and 8 bases, with 16 bases remaining between them. The CDR3 totals 15 residues. The DNA of the CDR3 is TGTGCCATCAGTGAGGCCTCCGGGGCAGTCGAGCCCCAGCATTTT. It specifies CAISEASGAVEPQHF.

In this sample, this clonotype turned up a few times. V is TRBV7-2 and J is TRBJ2-3; 10 positions agree with TRBD2. V was pared by 3 bases and J by 0 bases, with 3 bases of the junction left unmatched. The CDR3 loop spans 16 amino acids. CDR1 is SGHTA, CDR2 FQGNSA, per germline. CDR3 DNA: TGTGCCAGCAGCTTTAGCGGGGGGCCTAGCACAGATACGCAGTATTTT. Its translation: CASSFSGGPSTDTQYF.

The sample holds many counts of this clonotype. The gene calls are TRBV20-1 and TRBJ1-5; D is unclear. CDR3 length: 14 residues. CDR1 DFQATT and CDR2 SNEGSKA come from the germline V gene (reference sequence). The V gene lost 6 bases and the J gene lost 2 bases, with 14 bases spanning the gap. The CDR3 DNA sequence: TGCAGTGCCCCATCTCAGATGGGCAATCAGCCCCAGCATTTT. It encodes CSAPSQMGNQPQHF.

This clonotype has ten or more counts. J is TRBJ1-2 and V is TRBV12-3 or TRBV12-4; a possible D gene is TRBD1 (6 bases). The V gene lost 5 bases and the J gene lost 4 bases, with 11 bases spanning the gap. The CDR3 contains 13 residues. In DNA, the CDR3 is TGTGCCAGCAGTCGAACAGGGATCTATGGCTACACCTTC. It specifies CASSRTGIYGYTF.

This chain joins TRBV12-3 or TRBV12-4 and TRBJ2-5; D might be TRBD1 (6 bases). The V end was cut by 5 bases, the J end by 5 bases, with 12 bases between. The CDR3 length is 13 residues. CDR3 loop: CASSPGAWETQYF. The CDR3 DNA sequence: TGTGCCAGCAGTCCAGGGGCCTGGGAGACCCAGTACTTC.

This clonotype was seen only a few times. V is TRBV7-8 and J is TRBJ2-7, with 13 positions matching TRBD2. V was pared by 4 bases and J by 7 bases, with 10 bases of the junction left unmatched. Per germline, CDR1 SGHVS and CDR2 FQNEAQ. This CDR3 contains 16 residues. The CDR3 sequence is CASSSISTSGGAEQYF. The CDR3 DNA reads TGTGCCAGCAGCTCAATATCTACTAGCGGGGGGGCGGAGCAGTACTTC.

This clonotype was seen only a few times. The V gene is TRBV29-1, the J gene TRBJ1-5; D gene unclear. Trimming stripped 7 bases from V and 0 bases from J, with 7 bases between. There are 12 residues in the CDR3. The germline CDR1 and CDR2 sequences are SQVTM and ANQGSEA. CDR3: CSAASSNQPQHF. The CDR3 DNA follows: TGCAGCGCCGCAAGTAGCAATCAGCCCCAGCATTTT.